This entry concerns a single T cell receptor beta chain. Its antigen is not identified. With 6 bases removed from V and 0 bases from J, the gap between germline ends came to 15 bases. The CDR3 length is 15 residues. Germline CDR1 reads MDHEN; CDR2 reads SYDVKM. The PCR ran on 60 Vbeta and 13 Jbeta primers. TCRdb's copy holds only in-frame clones and misses some; the assay was immunoSEQ multiplex PCR. The top ten hold around 2.8% of the sample, which has under 200,000 clones, 68% seen once. The data derive from a study of cytomegalovirus exposure and HLA in healthy donors. Study-wide results and limits: Fewer N-insertions (relative to the approximately 700-donor mean) were reportedly seen in an Asian-associated ancestry cluster in a later analysis. An assumption of roughly uniform sequencing depth across donors underlay the presence/absence analyses.

The sample consisted of PBMCs. The clonotype originates from a woman in her thirties or forties in good health and CMV-seropositive. The rearrangement joins TRBV28 to TRBJ2-7; D is possibly TRBD2 (5 bases). CDR3 coding DNA: TGTGCCAGCAGCCCGACGGGGTTGAGCTCCTACGAGCAGTACTTC. Protein product: CASSPTGLSSYEQYF.